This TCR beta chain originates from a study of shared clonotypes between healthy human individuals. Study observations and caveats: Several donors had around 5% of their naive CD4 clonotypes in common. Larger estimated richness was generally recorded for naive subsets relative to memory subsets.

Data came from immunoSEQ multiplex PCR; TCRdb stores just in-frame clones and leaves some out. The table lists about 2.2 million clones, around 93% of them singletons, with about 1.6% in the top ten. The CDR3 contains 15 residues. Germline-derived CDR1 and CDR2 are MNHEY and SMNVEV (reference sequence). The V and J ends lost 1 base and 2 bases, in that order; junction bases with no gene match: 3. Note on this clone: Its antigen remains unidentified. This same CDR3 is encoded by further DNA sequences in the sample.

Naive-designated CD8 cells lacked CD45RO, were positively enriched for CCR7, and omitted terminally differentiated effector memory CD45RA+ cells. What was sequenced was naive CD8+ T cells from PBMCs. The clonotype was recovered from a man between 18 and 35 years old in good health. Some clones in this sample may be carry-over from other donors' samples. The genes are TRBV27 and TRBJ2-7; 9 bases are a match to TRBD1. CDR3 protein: CASSLLGQGTYEQYF. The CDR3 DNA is TGTGCCAGCAGTTTATTGGGACAGGGTACCTACGAGCAGTACTTC.